The 2 T cell receptor beta chains given below trace back to one sample, sequenced in a study of tumor and adjacent non-tumor tissue in lung cancer. No cell sorting was done before RNA was extracted from the tissue. Three rounds of nested PCR, following a modified ARM-PCR protocol, produced the TCRbeta library. TCRdb fed the multiplex PCR reads into MiXCR, producing one record per CDR3 protein. This table holds about 140,000 distinct CDR3 sequences, approximately 64% found once. The sequenced material came from lung tumor tissue. The receptor source for this set is a man aged 60 to 75 with small cell lung cancer.

This clonotype occurred many times. This chain links TRBV12-3 or TRBV12-4 with TRBJ1-4, with 10 nucleotides matching TRBD1. With 10 bases clipped from V and 3 bases from J, the junction kept 5 bases outside the gene matches. The CDR3 covers 14 residues. The CDR3 sequence: CATTGGAANEKLFF. The CDR3 nucleotides read TGTGCCACGACAGGGGGCGCGGCTAATGAAAAACTGTTTTTT.

The rearrangement links TRBV20-1 to TRBJ2-2; a possible D gene is TRBD2 (6 bases). CDR1 and CDR2 from the germline V gene are DFQATT and SNEGSKA (reference sequence). Trimming removed 7 bases at V and 7 bases at J, with 25 bases between. The CDR3 is 16 residues long. The DNA of the CDR3 is TGCAGTGTCACCCCTCCGACTAGTGGGAGAGTCGGGGAGCTGTTTTTT. Its protein is CSVTPPTSGRVGELFF.